The TCR beta chain described here comes from a study of blood T cell repertoires in COVID-19. Study-wide background: The United States, Italy and Spain provided the acute and convalescent COVID-19 samples. The analysed material was cDNA or gDNA that came from T cells, B-cell-depleted T cells, or PBMCs.

V gave up 4 bases and J gave up 2 bases; unmatched junction bases: 10. This CDR3 is built from 18 residues. Germline V lookup: CDR1 SGDLS, CDR2 YYNGEE. In the source study's methods: The authors estimated nucleated cell counts from reference gene primer amplification. TCRdb keeps only in-frame clones here, not all; method: immunoSEQ multiplex PCR. The V and J calls and clone size were taken over from that table, and D and trimming were inferred from the DNA. This table holds under 400,000 clones, roughly 89% found once. The chain links TRBV9 to TRBJ2-5; 14 bases agree with TRBD2. The sample comprised peripheral blood. This TCR derives from a man between 18 and 29 years old with active or convalescent COVID-19. Here the CDR3 reads CASSPTPGLAGGQETQYF. The CDR3 DNA sequence: TGTGCCAGCAGCCCCACACCCGGACTAGCGGGGGGACAAGAGACCCAGTACTTC.